These 29 T cell receptor beta chains were sequenced from one sample in a study of radiotherapy plus CTLA-4 blockade in lung cancer listed by TCRdb under 2018. Library preparation employed the immunoSEQ multiplex PCR assay. TCRdb carries this immuneACCESS record with in-frame sequences only. Its versions omit some clonotypes, under half of them owing to an unresolved V gene in the studies checked, with the rest unexplained. The sample profile shows roughly 57,000 clones; 82% of them were found once. The ten top clones hold roughly 6.7% of the sample. The sequenced sample was peripheral blood, obtained from a patient treated with radiotherapy plus ipilimumab. These receptors originate from a human donor with non-small cell lung cancer whose response to radiotherapy plus ipilimumab could not be evaluated.

The chain couples TRBV7-2 to TRBJ2-7; D remains unclear. Germline V CDR1 and CDR2: SGHTA, FQGNSA. V dropped 2 bases and J dropped 3 bases, with 5 bases sitting between them. CDR3 length: 12 amino acids. The chain's CDR3 is CASSLFHYEQYF. The DNA of the CDR3 is TGTGCCAGCAGCTTATTCCACTACGAGCAGTACTTC.

The chain recombines TRBV4-3 with TRBJ2-7, with 12 positions matching TRBD1. The junction had 7 bases not matched to a gene; V was cut back by 4 bases and J by 6 bases. Germline V gene sequence: CDR1 LGHNA, CDR2 YSLEER. The CDR3 consists of 15 residues. The CDR3 DNA reads as TGCGCCAGCAGCCTGGGGACAGGGGGCCTAGGCGAGCAGTACTTC. Translation gives CASSLGTGGLGEQYF.

The chain couples TRBV7-2 to TRBJ1-5; 9 bases line up with TRBD1. Trimming at V came to 1 base and at J to 2 bases, leaving 12 bases not matched to a gene. CDR1 is SGHTA, CDR2 FQGNSA, per germline. CDR3 length: 19 amino acids. CDR3 amino acids: CASSLGGGTGTRRNQPQHF. The DNA of the CDR3 is TGTGCCAGCAGCTTAGGAGGGGGGACAGGGACCAGGCGCAATCAGCCCCAGCATTTT.

The chain carries TRBV28 and TRBJ2-2; no reliable D call. V was shortened by 3 bases and J by 4 bases, with 12 bases between the two germline ends. The CDR3 is 15 amino acids. Germline-derived CDR1 and CDR2 are MDHEN and SYDVKM. CDR3 DNA: TGTGCCAGCAGTTTCGTTGCTAGAGGCACCGGGGAGCTGTTTTTT. Its translation: CASSFVARGTGELFF.

CDR3 region: CASRRQSSYEQYF. CDR3 nucleotide sequence: TGTGCCAGCAGGCGACAGTCCTCCTACGAGCAGTACTTC. V is TRBV28 and J is TRBJ2-7; maybe TRBD1 (5 bases). CDR3 length: 13 amino acids. V gave up 6 bases and J gave up 0 bases, with 9 bases separating them. The germline V gene encodes CDR1 MDHEN and CDR2 SYDVKM.

This clone was detected once. The chain links TRBV12-5 to TRBJ2-5; D is possibly TRBD1 (6 bases). Germline lookup yields CDR1 LGHNT and CDR2 FRNRAP. The V end lost 6 bases, the J end lost 7 bases, and 21 bases lay between the germline ends. This CDR3 has 15 amino acids. The CDR3 coding sequence is TGTGCTAGTGGCCTTGGGGACACTATATGGGGGACCCAGTACTTC. The encoded protein is CASGLGDTIWGTQYF.

The chain links TRBV28 to TRBJ1-2; unclear D gene. V was clipped by 6 bases and J by 14 bases, with 19 bases between them. CDR3 length equals 12 residues. Germline V gene lookup returns CDR1 MDHEN and CDR2 SYDVKM. The CDR3 bases are TGTGCCAGCAGACCCGCGGGCAGTCCGAGTACCTTC. It yields the protein CASRPAGSPSTF.

This clone was found a few times. Other DNA sequences in this sample translate to the same CDR3. This chain joins TRBV6-5 and TRBJ2-2; perhaps TRBD2 as D (5 bases). CDR1 and CDR2 from the germline V gene are MNHEY and SVGAGI. Between the trimmed V and J ends, which lost 5 bases and 2 bases, there was a span of 12 bases. CDR3 length: 15 amino acids. CDR3 loop: CASSRRTANTGELFF. CDR3 bases: TGTGCCAGCAGTCGCCGGACTGCAAACACCGGGGAGCTGTTTTTT.

V is TRBV6-1 and J is TRBJ1-5; no definite D call. Trimming left V 4 bases short and J 2 bases short, with 15 bases between. Germline CDR1 reads MNHNS; CDR2 reads SASEGT. CDR3 size: 16 residues. This CDR3 is CASSGLAASGNQPQHF. The CDR3 DNA follows: TGTGCCAGCAGTGGATTGGCGGCCAGTGGCAATCAGCCCCAGCATTTT.

The rearrangement joins TRBV18 to TRBJ2-1; 10 bases agree with TRBD2. This CDR3 is 16 amino acids long. V lost 2 bases to trimming and J lost 1 base; unmatched junction nucleotides: 2. The V gene's germline CDR1 is KGHSH and CDR2 LQKENI. CDR3 residues: CASSPSGGVSYNEQFF. Here the CDR3 DNA reads TGTGCCAGCTCACCAAGCGGGGGGGTTTCCTACAATGAGCAGTTCTTC.

V is TRBV2 and J is TRBJ2-7; TRBD2 aligns across 7 bases. Germline values: CDR1 SNHLY, CDR2 FYNNEI. There are 14 residues in the CDR3. Germline trimming cut 8 bases from V and 2 bases from J; bases unmatched to any gene: 9. The CDR3 reads CASYQRGVTYEQYF. CDR3 nucleotides: TGTGCCAGCTACCAGCGGGGCGTTACCTACGAGCAGTACTTC.

With regard to this clone: In the same sample, other DNA sequences code for this CDR3. The chain recombines TRBV7-2 with TRBJ1-1; D unresolved. The V and J ends lost 9 bases and 0 bases respectively, with 11 bases between them. Germline lookup yields CDR1 SGHTA and CDR2 FQGNSA. The CDR3 has 13 residues. The CDR3 loop reads CASSGLMNTEAFF. The CDR3 bases are TGTGCCAGTAGTGGACTTATGAACACTGAAGCTTTCTTT. The variable domain in full, completed from reference TRBV7-2 and TRBJ1-1, reads GAGVSQSPSNKVTEKGKDVELRCDPISGHTALYWYRQSLGQGLEFLIYFQGNSAPDKSGLPSDRFSAERTGGSVSTLTIQRTQQEDSAVYLCASSGLMNTEAFFGQGTRLTVV.

This chain links TRBV19 with TRBJ2-3, with 8 bases fitting TRBD2. The CDR3 spans 14 residues. Germline trimming cut 4 bases from V and 4 bases from J; bases unmatched to any gene: 4. The germline gives CDR1 LNHDA, CDR2 SQIVND (reference sequence). In nucleotides, the CDR3 is TGTGCCAGTAGTAGCGGGGGGACCGCAGATACGCAGTATTTT. Translating gives CASSSGGTADTQYF.

The chain employs TRBV9 and TRBJ2-2; 10 nucleotides align to TRBD2. Germline CDR1 reads SGDLS; CDR2 reads YYNGEE. The CDR3 runs to 16 residues. Germline trimming cut 4 bases from V and 5 bases from J; bases unmatched to any gene: 8. CDR3 in amino acids: CASSKAGGLTTGELFF. As DNA, the CDR3 is TGTGCCAGCAGCAAAGCGGGAGGGCTGACGACCGGGGAGCTGTTTTTT.

The rearrangement uses TRBV9 and TRBJ2-7, with D perhaps TRBD1 (6 bases). Germline V lookup: CDR1 SGDLS, CDR2 YYNGEE. The CDR3 length is 11 residues. The ends were cut back, 6 bases at V and 6 bases at J, with 10 bases in the middle. The CDR3 spells CASTQGFEQYF. The CDR3 coding sequence is TGTGCCAGCACCCAGGGGTTCGAGCAGTACTTC.

The chain couples TRBV6-5 to TRBJ2-1; D remains unclear. There are 11 residues in the CDR3. Germline CDR1 is MNHEY and CDR2 is SVGAGI. V was pared by 5 bases and J by 9 bases, with 8 bases between. This chain's CDR3 is CASSDLLEQFF. In nucleotides, the CDR3 is TGTGCCAGCAGTGATCTACTTGAGCAGTTCTTC.

V is TRBV7-2 and J is TRBJ2-5; D gene unclear. Looked up from germline, CDR1 is SGHTA and CDR2 is FQGNSA. V lost 1 base and J 5 bases, leaving 8 bases between the germline ends. The CDR3 covers 13 residues. DNA of the CDR3: TGTGCCAGCAGCTTAGGTCCATCCGAGACCCAGTACTTC. Its translation: CASSLGPSETQYF.

This clone appeared a single time. The rearrangement uses TRBV6-5 and TRBJ2-7; D unresolved. The CDR3 length is 16 residues. Germline lookup yields CDR1 MNHEY and CDR2 SVGAGI. V lost 0 bases, J lost 0 bases, and 12 bases lay in between. CDR3 nucleotides: TGTGCCAGCAGTTACTCGACGACACCTTCCTCCTACGAGCAGTACTTC. Translation: CASSYSTTPSSYEQYF.

V gene TRBV5-1 combines with J gene TRBJ2-1; D is unclear. The CDR3 spans 15 residues. Trimming cost V 4 bases and J 0 bases, with 11 bases left between them. CDR1 and CDR2 (germline): SGHRS, YFSETQ. CDR3 DNA: TGCGCCAGCAGCCTCCCTACTTCCTCCTACAATGAGCAGTTCTTC. Its translation: CASSLPTSSYNEQFF.

The chain carries TRBV4-3 and TRBJ1-1; D unresolved. V shed 2 bases and J shed 2 bases, with 9 bases lying between them. From germline, CDR1 is LGHNA and CDR2 YSLEER. There are 14 residues in the CDR3. CDR3 amino acids: CASSQSGFNTEAFF. The CDR3 nucleotides are TGCGCCAGCAGCCAATCAGGTTTCAACACTGAAGCTTTCTTT.

V gene TRBV15 combines with J gene TRBJ1-3; D not resolved. The germline V gene has CDR1 LNHNV and CDR2 YYDKDF (reference sequence). Trimming removed 0 bases from V and 11 bases from J, with 14 bases in between. This CDR3 spans 14 amino acids. This CDR3 is CATSRDEERGAIYF. In nucleotides, the CDR3 is TGTGCCACCAGCAGAGATGAGGAGAGAGGCGCCATATATTTT.

The V and J genes are TRBV5-4 and TRBJ2-3, with 14 bases lining up with TRBD2. V lost 4 bases, J lost 1 base, and 8 bases stayed unmatched. This CDR3 region has 18 residues. Germline V lookup: CDR1 SGHNT, CDR2 YYREEE (reference sequence). The CDR3 DNA sequence: TGTGCCAGCAGCCTTTGGACTAGCGGGGGGCCACGCACAGATACGCAGTATTTT. This codes for CASSLWTSGGPRTDTQYF.

This chain joins TRBV7-9 and TRBJ2-1; TRBD2 matches at 7 bases. The CDR3 is 14 residues long. The trim removed 1 base at V and 7 bases at J, leaving 4 bases unmatched. Germline V lookup: CDR1 SEHNR, CDR2 FQNEAQ (reference sequence). CDR3 region: CASSLGGGLNEQFF. In DNA, the CDR3 is TGTGCCAGCAGCTTAGGCGGGGGATTAAATGAGCAGTTCTTC.

The gene calls are TRBV7-2 and TRBJ1-2; TRBD1 is a possible D gene (5 bases). With 6 bases removed from V and 7 bases from J, the gap between germline ends came to 18 bases. CDR1 and CDR2 (germline): SGHTA, FQGNSA. The CDR3 has 14 amino acids. The DNA for the CDR3 is TGTGCCAGCAGTCTTGATTCAGGGAGGGCTGGCTACACCTTC. This gives the protein CASSLDSGRAGYTF.

This clone was recorded a few times. This chain links TRBV6-5 with TRBJ2-2, with a weak D call TRBD2 (6 bases). The CDR3 runs 15 residues. Trimming took off 6 bases at V and 3 bases at J, with 14 bases between the two ends. Germline CDR1 reads MNHEY; CDR2 reads SVGAGI. The CDR3 spells CASSRRDSDTGELFF. CDR3 DNA sequence: TGTGCCAGCAGCCGCCGGGACTCAGACACCGGGGAGCTGTTTTTT.

This rearrangement joins TRBV4-3 to TRBJ1-2; maybe TRBD1 (6 bases). The ends were cut back, 6 bases at V and 0 bases at J, with 14 bases in the middle. Germline CDR1 LGHNA, CDR2 YSLEER. The CDR3 has 15 amino acids. The CDR3: CASSSRQASNYGYTF. The CDR3 DNA reads TGCGCCAGCAGTTCTAGACAGGCCTCTAACTATGGCTACACCTTC.

The V call is TRBV19, the J call TRBJ1-2, with D hard to call. Trimming stripped 3 bases from V and 4 bases from J, with 18 bases between. CDR1 and CDR2 (germline): LNHDA, SQIVND (reference sequence). The CDR3 is 16 amino acids. The CDR3, as DNA: TGTGCCAGTAGTATCAGGAACACAGAGAAGAGCTATGGCTACACCTTC. Its translation: CASSIRNTEKSYGYTF.

This chain joins TRBV6-1 and TRBJ2-2, with a weak D call TRBD1 (5 bases). Germline V CDR1 and CDR2: MNHNS, SASEGT. The length of the CDR3 is 14 residues. Trimming pared 11 bases from V and 0 bases from J, leaving 13 bases between. The CDR3: CASTELPNTGELFF. The DNA for the CDR3 is TGTGCCTCGACAGAGCTACCGAACACCGGGGAGCTGTTTTTT.

The V gene is TRBV5-4, the J gene TRBJ1-2, with a tentative D call TRBD1 (6 bases). Germline V lookup: CDR1 SGHNT, CDR2 YYREEE (reference sequence). V was trimmed by 0 bases and J by 3 bases, leaving 6 bases between them. CDR3 length: 13 residues. CDR3 nucleotides: TGTGCCAGCAGCTTGGAGGGGGACTATGGCTACACCTTC. This gives the protein CASSLEGDYGYTF.